This entry lists 17 T cell receptor beta chains sequenced from one sample in a study of shared clonotypes between healthy human individuals. Naive CD8 isolation took CD45RO-negative cells positively selected for CCR7 and excluded terminally differentiated effector memory CD45RA+ cells. The method was immunoSEQ multiplex PCR; TCRdb's version includes in-frame clones alone and lacks a portion of them. The sample carries hundreds of thousands of clones, 98% recorded once. Sequenced sample: naive CD8+ T cells sorted from blood. Source of these receptors: a man aged 25 to 45 in good health.

The genes are TRBV7-9 and TRBJ1-2, with D possibly being TRBD1 (5 bases). Germline V gene data show CDR1 as SEHNR and CDR2 as FQNEAQ (reference sequence). The ends were cut back, 5 bases at V and 3 bases at J, with 16 bases in the middle. CDR3 size: 15 residues. CDR3 region: CASSPGTLSHYGYTF. The CDR3 bases are TGTGCCAGCAGCCCGGGGACTCTTTCACACTATGGCTACACCTTC.

The J gene is TRBJ2-3, the V gene TRBV4-3, with unresolved D. Germline-derived CDR1 and CDR2 are LGHNA and YSLEER. CDR3 length equals 13 residues. V lost 0 bases and J 6 bases, leaving 7 bases between the germline ends. CDR3 region: CASSQELRDTQYF. CDR3 DNA sequence: TGCGCCAGCAGCCAAGAGTTGAGGGATACGCAGTATTTT.

Of note for this clone: The sample contains more than one DNA sequence encoding this CDR3. V is TRBV27 and J is TRBJ1-5; TRBD1 agrees at 11 bases. The germline CDR1 and CDR2 sequences are MNHEY and SMNVEV (reference sequence). V shed 3 bases, J shed 4 bases, and the junction held 2 bases outside the gene matches. The CDR3 totals 15 residues. The CDR3 here is CASSLGTGGNQPQHF. The CDR3 DNA is TGTGCCAGCAGTTTGGGGACAGGGGGGAATCAGCCCCAGCATTTT.

This chain connects TRBV27 to TRBJ2-7; 15 bases fit TRBD2. This CDR3 has 17 amino acids. J was trimmed by 2 bases and V by 4 bases; bases with no gene match: 6. Germline assignment: CDR1 MNHEY and CDR2 SMNVEV (reference sequence). CDR3 bases: TGTGCCAGCAGTTCTGGACTAGCGGGAGGGTCGGCCTACGAGCAGTACTTC. Translation: CASSSGLAGGSAYEQYF.

The V gene is TRBV7-2, the J gene TRBJ2-5; D remains ambiguous. Germline V gives CDR1 SGHTA, CDR2 FQGNSA. With 5 bases removed from V and 2 bases from J, the gap between germline ends came to 9 bases. The CDR3 sequence is 13 residues long. CDR3 sequence: CASSKNYQETQYF. CDR3 DNA sequence: TGTGCCAGCAGCAAAAACTATCAAGAGACCCAGTACTTC.

V usage is TRBV28 and J usage is TRBJ2-6, with 8 bases identical to TRBD2. Unmatched junction bases numbered 9, after V lost 5 bases and J lost 0 bases. The CDR3 runs to 18 residues. Germline V gene lookup returns CDR1 MDHEN and CDR2 SYDVKM. The DNA for the CDR3 is TGTGCCAGCAGTACAGCGGGAGTGAAAAGCTCTGGGGCCAACGTCCTGACTTTC. Its protein product is CASSTAGVKSSGANVLTF.

The CDR3 region has the DNA TGCAGCGTTGAAGAAGCGCTAGCGGGGACCTACGAGCAGTACTTC. This gives the protein CSVEEALAGTYEQYF. The chain uses TRBV29-1 and TRBJ2-7; 9 bases are shared with TRBD2. J gave up 2 bases and V 0 bases, and 5 bases lay outside the gene matches. Germline V gives CDR1 SQVTM, CDR2 ANQGSEA. The CDR3 is 15 residues long.

In regard to this clone: Other DNA sequences in the same sample also yield this CDR3. The V gene is TRBV10-3, the J gene TRBJ2-7; unclear D gene. This CDR3 spans 12 amino acids. CDR1 and CDR2 from the germline V gene are ENHRY and SYGVKD. V gave up 3 bases and J gave up 3 bases, with 6 bases separating them. The CDR3 spells CAISDRGYEQYF. In nucleotides, the CDR3 is TGTGCCATCAGTGATCGAGGCTACGAGCAGTACTTC.

This clone came up once. The rearrangement joins TRBV19 to TRBJ1-4, with D perhaps matching TRBD1 (5 bases). The V and J ends lost 1 base and 1 base respectively, with 22 bases between them. The germline CDR1 and CDR2 sequences are LNHDA and SQIVND (reference sequence). The CDR3 is 20 amino acids. The CDR3: CASSIGPGQPRGGTNEKLFF. For the CDR3, the DNA is TGTGCCAGTAGTATAGGACCCGGACAACCCCGCGGAGGAACTAATGAAAAACTGTTTTTT.

V is TRBV5-1 and J is TRBJ2-7; a weak D match, TRBD1 (6 bases). Germline CDR1 and CDR2: SGHRS and YFSETQ. Trimming cost V 6 bases and J 3 bases, with 13 bases left between them. CDR3 length: 13 amino acids. The CDR3 region has the DNA TGCGCCAGCACGGGCAGGGGTGGCTACGAGCAGTACTTC. Protein product: CASTGRGGYEQYF.

Comments on this clone: The same CDR3 also results from other DNA sequences found in this sample. The chain links TRBV18 to TRBJ2-5, with D maybe TRBD2 (6 bases). V was pared by 0 bases and J by 4 bases, with 6 bases between. The CDR3 totals 13 residues. From germline, CDR1 is KGHSH and CDR2 LQKENI. CDR3 DNA: TGTGCCAGCTCACCACCGGGAGGAGAGACCCAGTACTTC. It is translated as CASSPPGGETQYF.

This clone was recorded once. The rearrangement joins TRBV27 to TRBJ2-1; 9 positions agree with TRBD1. The junction had 13 bases not matched to a gene; V was cut back by 6 bases and J by 10 bases. Germline V gene sequence: CDR1 MNHEY, CDR2 SMNVEV (reference sequence). The CDR3 is 15 amino acids. The CDR3 spells CASRKQGAAGREQFF. As DNA, the CDR3 is TGTGCCAGCAGAAAACAGGGGGCGGCCGGCCGAGAGCAGTTCTTC.

This chain joins TRBV15 and TRBJ1-5; tentative D call: TRBD1 (5 bases). Trimming left V 4 bases short and J 2 bases short, with 15 bases between. Looked up from germline, CDR1 is LNHNV and CDR2 is YYDKDF (reference sequence). The CDR3 covers 16 residues. CDR3 region: CATSTKYQGGNQPQHF. CDR3 sequence (DNA): TGTGCCACCAGCACAAAATACCAGGGCGGCAATCAGCCCCAGCATTTT.

The chain recombines TRBV9 with TRBJ1-2; 8 bases fit TRBD1. Germline loops: CDR1 SGDLS, CDR2 YYNGEE. V trimming: 0 bases; J trimming: 4 bases; junction bases outside the gene matches: 8. The CDR3 spans 16 residues. The CDR3 DNA is TGTGCCAGCAGCGTAGCAGGGGGCGGATTGGGCTATGGCTACACCTTC. Protein sequence: CASSVAGGGLGYGYTF. The full variable domain, in which reference TRBV9 and TRBJ1-2 provide the parts outside the CDR3, is DSGVTQTPKHLITATGQRVTLRCSPRSGDLSVYWYQQSLDQGLQFLIQYYNGEERAKGNILERFSAQQFPDLHSELNLSSLELGDSALYFCASSVAGGGLGYGYTFGSGTRLTVV.

This clone was detected once. The chain carries TRBV10-1 and TRBJ2-5, with a tentative D call TRBD2 (5 bases). CDR3 length: 14 residues. The germline V and J ends were trimmed by 0 bases and 5 bases, with 10 bases remaining between them. Germline CDR1 reads WNHNN; CDR2 reads SYGVQD (reference sequence). The CDR3 region is CASSESSTGETQYF. The CDR3 coding sequence is TGCGCCAGCAGTGAGTCTTCTACGGGGGAGACCCAGTACTTC.

The V and J genes are TRBV11-3 and TRBJ2-1; 8 positions match TRBD1. Germline assignment: CDR1 SGHNT and CDR2 YENEEA. V gave up 5 bases and J gave up 5 bases; unmatched junction bases: 8. CDR3 size: 15 residues. CDR3 bases: TGTGCCAGCAGCCCTAGACAGGGGAGCGACAATGAGCAGTTCTTC. Its translation is CASSPRQGSDNEQFF.

The chain joins TRBV7-9 to TRBJ2-3; D gene ambiguous. Trimming pared 5 bases from V and 0 bases from J, leaving 6 bases between. Germline CDR1 and CDR2: SEHNR and FQNEAQ (reference sequence). The CDR3 covers 13 residues. The DNA of the CDR3 is TGTGCCAGCAGCACGGATAGCACAGATACGCAGTATTTT. The encoded protein is CASSTDSTDTQYF.